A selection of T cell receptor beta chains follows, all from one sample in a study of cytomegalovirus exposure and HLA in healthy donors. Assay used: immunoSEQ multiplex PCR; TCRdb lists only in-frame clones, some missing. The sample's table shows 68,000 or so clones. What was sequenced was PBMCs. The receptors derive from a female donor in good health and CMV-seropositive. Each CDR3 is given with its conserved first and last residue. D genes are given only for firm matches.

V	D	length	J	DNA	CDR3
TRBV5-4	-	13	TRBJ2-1	TGTGCCAGCAGCTGGAAGACTAGTAACGAGCAGTTCTTC	CASSWKTSNEQFF
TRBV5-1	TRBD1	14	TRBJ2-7	TGCGCCAGCAGCTCCGGCAGGGGGCCCAGCGAGCAGTACTTC	CASSSGRGPSEQYF
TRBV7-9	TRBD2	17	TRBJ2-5	TGTGCCAGCAGCTTAGTGGGGCTAGCGGGAGGAGGAGAGACCCAGTACTTC	CASSLVGLAGGGETQYF
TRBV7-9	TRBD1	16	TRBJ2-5	TGTGCCAGCAGCGTACGACAGGGCTTTTTACAAGAGACCCAGTACTTC	CASSVRQGFLQETQYF
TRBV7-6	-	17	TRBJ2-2	TGTGCCAGCAGCTTAGCCCCCGGGTCCTCGAAGGTGGGGGAGCTGTTTTTT	CASSLAPGSSKVGELFF
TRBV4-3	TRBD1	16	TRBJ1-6	TGCGCCAGCAGCCAAGGGGCCGACAGGGGGAATTCACCCCTCCACTTT	CASSQGADRGNSPLHF
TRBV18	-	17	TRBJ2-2	TGTGCCAGCTCATCCCTCTCTTCCGGGGCGAACACCGGGGAGCTGTTTTTT	CASSSLSSGANTGELFF
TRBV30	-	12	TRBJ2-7	TGTGCCTGGAGTGTATGGGGGCGCGAGCAGTACTTC	CAWSVWGREQYF
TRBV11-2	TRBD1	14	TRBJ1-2	TGTGCCAGCAGCTTACAGGGGGCCCAATATGGCTACACCTTC	CASSLQGAQYGYTF
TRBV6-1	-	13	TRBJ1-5	TGTGCCAGCAGTCGACAGTACAATCAGCCCCAGCATTTT	CASSRQYNQPQHF
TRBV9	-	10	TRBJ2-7	TGTGCCAGCAGCGTTTACGAGCAGTACTTC	CASSVYEQYF
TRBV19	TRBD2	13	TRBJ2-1	TGTGCCAGCGTTGGACTAGCTTACAATGAGCAGTTCTTC	CASVGLAYNEQFF
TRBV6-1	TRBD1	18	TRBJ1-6	TGTGCCAGCAGTGCACTACGGGACAGCCGAGGGGATAATTCACCCCTCCACTTT	CASSALRDSRGDNSPLHF
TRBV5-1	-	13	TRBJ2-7	TGCGCCAGCAGCTCGAACAGAGGGTACGAGCAGTACTTC	CASSSNRGYEQYF
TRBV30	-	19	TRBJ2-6	TGTGCCTGGAGTGTACCAGTTGAGGGGAGGATCGCTGGGGCCAACGTCCTGACTTTC	CAWSVPVEGRIAGANVLTF
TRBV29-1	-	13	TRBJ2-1	TGCAGCGTTCGCAGGGGATCCTACAATGAGCAGTTCTTC	CSVRRGSYNEQFF
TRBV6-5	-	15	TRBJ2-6	TGTGCCAGCAGCCCCAGGGCGTCTGGGGCCAACGTCCTGACTTTC	CASSPRASGANVLTF
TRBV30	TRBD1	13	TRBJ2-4	TGTGCCTGGAGTAGGAGACAGGGAAACATTCAGTACTTC	CAWSRRQGNIQYF
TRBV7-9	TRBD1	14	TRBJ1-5	TGTGCCAGCAGCTCCGACAGGGGTGGGGGGCAGCAGCATTTT	CASSSDRGGGQQHF
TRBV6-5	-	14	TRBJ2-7	TGTGCCAGCAGATCCCGGGGTACCTCCTACGAGCAGTACTTC	CASRSRGTSYEQYF
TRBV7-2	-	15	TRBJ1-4	TGTGCCAGCAGCTTGGGAGGGGTCGGTAATGAAAAACTGTTTTTT	CASSLGGVGNEKLFF
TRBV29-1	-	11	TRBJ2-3	TGCAGCGTTGACTACACAGATACGCAGTATTTT	CSVDYTDTQYF
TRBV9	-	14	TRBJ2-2	TGTGCCAGCAGCGTAGAACTAAACACCGGGGAGCTGTTTTTT	CASSVELNTGELFF
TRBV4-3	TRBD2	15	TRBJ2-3	TGCGCCAGCAGCCAAGGACTAGCGGGCGCAGATACGCAGTATTTT	CASSQGLAGADTQYF
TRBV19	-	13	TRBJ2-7	TGTGCCAGTAGGGGTACAGATAACTACGAGCAGTACTTC	CASRGTDNYEQYF
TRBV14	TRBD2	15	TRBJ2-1	TGTGCCAGCAGCCGGACTAGCGGCTTCTACAATGAGCAGTTCTTC	CASSRTSGFYNEQFF
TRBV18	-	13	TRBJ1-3	TGTGCCAGCTCCCCTACCGAAAGAAACACCATATATTTT	CASSPTERNTIYF
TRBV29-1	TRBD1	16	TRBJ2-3	TGCAGCGTGGACAGCGACAGGGGGCTAAGCACAGATACGCAGTATTTT	CSVDSDRGLSTDTQYF
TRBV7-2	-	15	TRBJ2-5	TGTGCCAGCAGCTCCAACGGCAGGGGTTCAGAGACCCAGTACTTC	CASSSNGRGSETQYF
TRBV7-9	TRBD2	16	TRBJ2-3	TGTGCCAGCAGCTCTACTTTAGCGGGGGACACAGATACGCAGTATTTT	CASSSTLAGDTDTQYF